This TCR beta chain originates from a study of shared T cell receptors in the human thymus. Here immunoSEQ multiplex PCR was the method, and the copy in TCRdb shows in-frame clones only, minus some. The sample has hundreds of thousands of clones; 70% to 80% are singletons. CDR3 length: 18 amino acids. The V segment lost 4 bases and the J segment 0 bases; nucleotides outside the gene matches: 13. CDR1 is SEHNR and CDR2 is FQNEAQ in the germline V gene (reference sequence). The same sample was also used in a study of human thymus T cells. From that paper: Highly overlapping thymic repertoires among unrelated individuals were reported in related research.

The sequenced sample consisted of thymocytes. This chain joins TRBV7-9 and TRBJ2-7; 9 positions agree with TRBD2. The receptor was isolated from a boy younger than two with a congenital heart defect. CDR3 residues: CASSYHDRLSGSSYEQYF. In DNA form, the CDR3 reads TGTGCCAGCAGCTACCACGACCGACTTAGCGGGAGCTCCTACGAGCAGTACTTC.